Below are 28 T cell receptor beta chains sequenced from a single sample in a study of cytomegalovirus exposure and HLA in healthy donors. Amplification used 60 Vbeta primers and 13 Jbeta primers. Method: immunoSEQ multiplex PCR; TCRdb's copy keeps in-frame clones and lacks some. The sample includes some 120,000 clones, 65% to 75% of them seen just once. Sequencing used PBMCs. These receptors were collected from a man between 40 and 49 years old in good health and CMV-seropositive.

This clone was counted only a few times. This chain connects TRBV7-8 to TRBJ1-5; possibly TRBD1 for D (5 bases). Trimming cost V 5 bases and J 0 bases, with 11 bases left between them. Germline CDR1 is SGHVS and CDR2 is FQNEAQ. This CDR3 has 15 residues. The CDR3 here is CASSPGQNSNQPQHF. The CDR3 nucleotides are TGTGCCAGCAGCCCCGGACAAAATAGCAATCAGCCCCAGCATTTT.

The rearrangement joins TRBV5-1 to TRBJ2-3, with D perhaps TRBD2 (5 bases). V was shortened by 0 bases and J by 2 bases, with 10 bases between the two germline ends. Germline CDR1 is SGHRS and CDR2 is YFSETQ. The CDR3 is 15 amino acids. CDR3 coding DNA: TGCGCCAGCAGCTTGGAGCTAGCATACACAGATACGCAGTATTTT. Translation: CASSLELAYTDTQYF.

This chain connects TRBV19 to TRBJ1-1; D perhaps matches TRBD1 (6 bases). CDR3 size: 17 residues. V was cut by 3 bases and J by 0 bases, with 17 bases left in between. Germline V gives CDR1 LNHDA, CDR2 SQIVND (reference sequence). CDR3 in DNA: TGTGCCAGTAGTATGAGAGGGGGTTACTTTCTGAACACTGAAGCTTTCTTT. Its translation: CASSMRGGYFLNTEAFF.

This chain links TRBV6-1 with TRBJ1-5, with 8 bases identical to TRBD1. Germline-derived CDR1 and CDR2 are MNHNS and SASEGT. V dropped 4 bases and J dropped 0; count of bases not matched to a gene: 17. The CDR3 is 20 amino acids. The CDR3, as DNA: TGTGCCAGCAGTGTCCGAATTCCAACAGGGGGGAGTAATAGCAATCAGCCCCAGCATTTT. Amino acids: CASSVRIPTGGSNSNQPQHF.

The J gene is TRBJ1-1, the V gene TRBV28; 8 bases match TRBD1. Trimming took 4 bases from V and 3 from J; bases not matched to a gene: 7. The length of the CDR3 is 15 residues. Germline CDR1 and CDR2: MDHEN and SYDVKM. This CDR3 is CASSSRGPGYTEAFF. The CDR3 region has the DNA TGTGCCAGCAGTTCCAGGGGGCCGGGCTACACTGAAGCTTTCTTT.

The rearrangement joins TRBV2 to TRBJ1-5; maybe TRBD1 (6 bases). Germline CDR1 is SNHLY and CDR2 is FYNNEI. Trimming pared 5 bases from V and 0 bases from J, leaving 8 bases between. CDR3 length: 14 amino acids. The CDR3 sequence is CASSRDTSNQPQHF. CDR3 coding DNA: TGTGCCAGCAGTAGGGACACTAGCAATCAGCCCCAGCATTTT.

The rearrangement uses TRBV29-1 and TRBJ2-1; TRBD1 matches at 7 bases. V lost 6 bases and J lost 5; bases outside the gene matches: 10. This CDR3 region has 14 residues. CDR1 and CDR2 from the germline V gene are SQVTM and ANQGSEA. The CDR3 sequence is CSVEDRKIHNEQFF. The DNA of the CDR3 is TGCAGCGTCGAGGACAGGAAGATTCACAATGAGCAGTTCTTC.

This clone was recorded a few times. The rearrangement uses TRBV28 and TRBJ2-7; 9 bases are shared with TRBD1. With 4 bases clipped from V and 3 bases from J, the junction kept 10 bases outside the gene matches. CDR3 length: 16 amino acids. Germline CDR1 reads MDHEN; CDR2 reads SYDVKM. The CDR3 region is CASSSLPGQGFYEQYF. As DNA, the CDR3 is TGTGCCAGCAGTTCTCTTCCGGGACAGGGATTCTACGAGCAGTACTTC. The whole variable domain, filled in from reference TRBV28 and TRBJ2-7, reads DVKVTQSSRYLVKRTGEKVFLECVQDMDHENMFWYRQDPGLGLRLIYFSYDVKMKEKGDIPEGYSVSREKKERFSLILESASTNQTSMYLCASSSLPGQGFYEQYFGPGTRLTVT.

The chain has TRBV6-1 and TRBJ1-5; perhaps TRBD1 as D (6 bases). Trimming shortened V by 7 bases and J by 6 bases, and 19 bases separated the two germline ends. The CDR3 loop spans 15 amino acids. CDR1 is MNHNS, CDR2 SASEGT, per germline. CDR3 coding DNA: TGTGCCAGCATAATAGGATTAACAGGGATTCAGCCCCAGCATTTT. Translation gives CASIIGLTGIQPQHF.

The rearrangement links TRBV28 to TRBJ2-3; TRBD1 might be the D (5 bases). V shed 5 bases and J shed 2 bases, with 8 bases lying between them. The CDR3 is made up of 13 amino acids. CDR1 is MDHEN and CDR2 is SYDVKM in the germline V gene. CDR3: CASSQGVTDTQYF. CDR3 DNA sequence: TGTGCCAGCAGTCAGGGCGTCACAGATACGCAGTATTTT.

V usage is TRBV28 and J usage is TRBJ1-2; D is perhaps TRBD1 (5 bases). The V gene's germline CDR1 is MDHEN and CDR2 SYDVKM. The CDR3 extends over 13 amino acids. With 2 bases removed from V and 6 bases from J, the gap between germline ends came to 10 bases. The DNA of the CDR3 is TGTGCCAGCAGTTTAGTGTCAGGGAATGGCTACACCTTC. It codes for CASSLVSGNGYTF.

The count of this clone is one. The chain joins TRBV13 to TRBJ1-1; D remains ambiguous. V was clipped by 0 bases and J by 4 bases, with 6 bases between them. This CDR3 has 13 residues. Germline-derived CDR1 and CDR2 are PRHDT and FYEKMQ (reference sequence). The chain's CDR3 is CASSLGHRTEAFF. The CDR3 DNA reads TGTGCCAGCAGCTTAGGACACCGCACTGAAGCTTTCTTT.

The V gene is TRBV1, the J gene TRBJ1-1; TRBD1 is the table's D call and was not checked against the DNA. TRBV1 is an annotated pseudogene. The length of the CDR3 is 13 residues. The CDR3, as DNA: TGCACCAGCAGCCAAGCATGGAACACTGAAGCTTTCTTT. Translation: CTSSQAWNTEAFF.

About this clone itself: Within the sample, other DNA sequences also encode this same CDR3. This chain links TRBV19 with TRBJ2-2; D unresolved. Trimming left V 7 bases short and J 6 bases short, with 9 bases between. The CDR3 totals 12 residues. Germline CDR1 reads LNHDA; CDR2 reads SQIVND (reference sequence). The CDR3 coding sequence is TGTGCCAGTACCCCTCGAGCCGGGGAGCTGTTTTTT. Its translation is CASTPRAGELFF.

The chain joins TRBV29-1 to TRBJ1-5; D may be TRBD1 (6 bases). V was cut by 3 bases and J by 0 bases, with 9 bases left in between. Germline CDR1 SQVTM, CDR2 ANQGSEA. The CDR3 has 14 amino acids. The CDR3 DNA is TGCAGCGTTGAGACAGGAACTAGCAATCAGCCCCAGCATTTT. Its translation is CSVETGTSNQPQHF.

CDR3 DNA sequence: TGTGCCAGCAGTTTAATTGGCAGGGTAGGAACCGGGGAGCTGTTTTTT. This translates into CASSLIGRVGTGELFF. The chain carries TRBV28 and TRBJ2-2, with a weak D call TRBD1 (5 bases). V lost 2 bases, J lost 5 bases, and 15 bases lay in between. The CDR3 covers 16 residues. CDR1 MDHEN and CDR2 SYDVKM come from the germline V gene.

This rearrangement joins TRBV13 to TRBJ2-5; 9 bases are shared with TRBD2. This CDR3 is 16 amino acids long. From germline, CDR1 is PRHDT and CDR2 FYEKMQ (reference sequence). V lost 4 bases to trimming and J lost 1 base; unmatched junction nucleotides: 7. The CDR3 sequence: CASSSGGSGGQETQYF. The CDR3 DNA reads TGTGCCAGCAGCTCAGGGGGTAGCGGGGGCCAAGAGACCCAGTACTTC.

The V gene is TRBV30, the J gene TRBJ2-5, with D possibly matching TRBD1 (6 bases). V lost 3 bases and J lost 1, with 9 bases in between. The CDR3 has 13 residues. The germline CDR1 and CDR2 sequences are GTSNPN and SVGIG (reference sequence). CDR3 sequence: CAWSIQGQETQYF. Here the CDR3 DNA reads TGTGCCTGGAGCATACAGGGCCAAGAGACCCAGTACTTC.

The chain joins TRBV28 to TRBJ2-7, with D perhaps TRBD2 (5 bases). Trimming removed 5 bases at V and 1 base at J, with 15 bases between. Germline CDR1 MDHEN, CDR2 SYDVKM. This CDR3 spans 15 amino acids. The CDR3 DNA reads TGTGCCAGCAGTCCCCTAATGAGGGAATCCTACGAGCAGTACTTC. Translation: CASSPLMRESYEQYF.

V gene TRBV30 combines with J gene TRBJ1-6, with D tentatively TRBD1 (5 bases). The CDR3 sequence is 17 residues long. Germline CDR1 reads GTSNPN; CDR2 reads SVGIG (reference sequence). Trimming removed 2 bases from V and 7 bases from J, with 21 bases in between. This CDR3 is CAWSWFERDWSNSPLHF. The CDR3 DNA sequence: TGTGCCTGGAGTTGGTTTGAAAGGGACTGGTCAAATTCACCCCTCCACTTT.

This clone was recorded once. The rearrangement joins TRBV12-5 to TRBJ1-1; the D gene is possibly TRBD1 (5 bases). There are 15 residues in the CDR3. Germline V gives CDR1 LGHNT, CDR2 FRNRAP. Trimming took off 6 bases at V and 6 bases at J, with 20 bases between the two ends. The CDR3 DNA sequence: TGTGCTAGTGGCCCCAGGGAGGGTAGAATGGCTGAAGCTTTCTTT. It specifies CASGPREGRMAEAFF.

CDR3 sequence (DNA): TGTGCCAGCAGCGTAGTGGGACATTTGCAAGAGACCCAGTACTTC. Translation: CASSVVGHLQETQYF. The J gene is TRBJ2-5, the V gene TRBV9; perhaps TRBD1 as D (6 bases). This CDR3 spans 15 amino acids. Germline V gives CDR1 SGDLS, CDR2 YYNGEE. The V end lost 0 bases, the J end lost 2 bases, and 11 bases lay between the germline ends.

This clone was counted a few times. The chain uses TRBV5-4 and TRBJ1-1, with D unclear. The germline CDR1 and CDR2 sequences are SGHNT and YYREEE (reference sequence). The CDR3 length is 14 residues. V lost 6 bases and J lost 1, with 13 bases in between. The CDR3 DNA sequence: TGTGCCAGCACCAATCCCCCGGGGAACACTGAAGCTTTCTTT. Its translation: CASTNPPGNTEAFF.

Details on this clone: This same CDR3 is encoded by further DNA sequences in the sample. The V and J genes are TRBV6-5 and TRBJ1-6; D unresolved. The CDR3 runs 16 residues. Deletions cut 6 bases from V and 6 bases from J, with 18 bases between. Germline CDR1 reads MNHEY; CDR2 reads SVGAGI. The CDR3 DNA reads TGTGCCAGCAGCTACGATGGGAGGTCCCTTAATTCACCCCTCCACTTT. Translated: CASSYDGRSLNSPLHF.

The rearrangement uses TRBV5-1 and TRBJ1-5, with D uncertain. V was cut by 0 bases and J by 6 bases, with 10 bases left in between. Germline CDR1 and CDR2: SGHRS and YFSETQ. The CDR3 contains 14 residues. Here the CDR3 DNA reads TGCGCCAGCAGCTTGGGCCCCGAGAGTCAGCCCCAGCATTTT. Its protein is CASSLGPESQPQHF.

The rearrangement uses TRBV7-8 and TRBJ2-7; D not certain. The CDR3 length is 14 residues. The V gene's germline CDR1 is SGHVS and CDR2 FQNEAQ. Trimming pared 1 base from V and 0 bases from J, leaving 7 bases between. The CDR3: CASSLGHSSYEQYF. The CDR3 bases are TGTGCCAGCAGCTTAGGGCACAGCTCCTACGAGCAGTACTTC.

The genes are TRBV6-4 and TRBJ2-5; 11 bases are shared with TRBD2. Trimming cost V 2 bases and J 3 bases; bases outside gene matches: 2. The CDR3 contains 15 residues. CDR1 is MRHNA and CDR2 is SNTAGT in the germline V gene. The CDR3 loop reads CASSDRGLAEETQYF. The CDR3 DNA is TGTGCCAGCAGTGACCGGGGACTAGCGGAAGAGACCCAGTACTTC.

This clone has more than one count but fewer than ten. The V and J genes are TRBV5-4 and TRBJ2-3, with a tentative D call TRBD1 (6 bases). CDR1 SGHNT and CDR2 YYREEE come from the germline V gene (reference sequence). V shed 4 bases and J shed 1 base, with 10 bases lying between them. CDR3 size: 14 residues. CDR3 protein: CASSTRQGTDTQYF. As DNA, the CDR3 is TGTGCCAGCAGCACCCGACAGGGCACAGATACGCAGTATTTT.